The source of this T cell receptor beta chain is a study of T cell responses to AZD1222 COVID-19 vaccine. Assay used: immunoSEQ multiplex PCR; TCRdb lists only in-frame clones, some missing. The sample records around 270,000 clones, approximately 94% being singletons. Study-level findings and limits: Repertoire sampling occurred only after the peak T cell response. Mostly white British, mostly female donors; authors suggested clonal diversity may be underestimated. Among spike-specific TCRs, nearly half reportedly target unmutated variant regions. Baseline seropositivity characterized only 5 or 6 AZD1222 recipients.

The V gene lost 7 bases and the J gene lost 7 bases, with 10 bases spanning the gap. The CDR3 consists of 11 residues. Germline V lookup: CDR1 DFQATT, CDR2 SNEGSKA (reference sequence). To note about this clone: Its antigen remains unidentified.

The clonotype was recovered from an adult who received the AZD1222 COVID-19 vaccine. The sequencing used peripheral blood, collected 28 days after the second AZD1222 dose. The chain combines TRBV20-1 with TRBJ1-4; tentative D call: TRBD1 (6 bases). CDR3 bases: TGCAGTGTGGACAGCGGTGAAAAACTGTTTTTT. It yields the protein CSVDSGEKLFF.